This is a list of T cell receptor beta chains from one sample in a study of molecular identifiers for immune sequencing clone quantification. MiXCR, run by TCRdb on the PCR reads, gives a single entry per CDR3 protein. This table holds about 640,000 distinct CDR3 sequences, 20% found once. Source material: naive CD8+ T cells from blood, with Jurkat cell RNA spiked in. The origin of the receptors is a human donor in good health. Some libraries in this study had Jurkat cell RNA spiked in. CDR3s include the opening cysteine and the closing phenylalanine or tryptophan. Fields, in order: J gene, V gene, clone size, D gene, CDR3 DNA, CDR3 protein. A D gene is named only where the DNA matches it firmly. For some rows the clone size is stated as once, few or many, or as a class when expanded; others skip it.

J gene: TRBJ2-2
V gene: TRBV30
clone size: many
D gene: -
CDR3 DNA: TGTGCCTGGAGCACAGGGACCGGGGAGCTGTTTTTT
CDR3 protein: CAWSTGTGELFF

J gene: TRBJ2-7
V gene: TRBV6-2/TRBV6-3
clone size: few
D gene: TRBD1
CDR3 DNA: TGTGCCAGCAGATCCAGCGGACAGGGGGCGTACGAGCAGTACTTC
CDR3 protein: CASRSSGQGAYEQYF

J gene: TRBJ2-5
V gene: TRBV12-3/TRBV12-4
clone size: few
D gene: TRBD1
CDR3 DNA: TGTGCCAGCAGTACTCCAGGGGGCGCTTACCAGGAGACCCAGTACTTC
CDR3 protein: CASSTPGGAYQETQYF

J gene: TRBJ2-5
V gene: TRBV7-6
clone size: few
D gene: -
CDR3 DNA: TGTGCCAGCAGCCTACGAATTGCAGACAGCCGTCAAGAGACCCAGTACTTC
CDR3 protein: CASSLRIADSRQETQYF

J gene: TRBJ2-1
V gene: TRBV24-1
clone size: many
D gene: -
CDR3 DNA: TGTGCCACCAGTAAGCAGGGGGGGGACGAGCAGTTCTTC
CDR3 protein: CATSKQGGDEQFF

J gene: TRBJ2-2
V gene: TRBV10-2
clone size: many
D gene: -
CDR3 DNA: TGCGCCAGCAGTGTTGCCAGGGTCGGCGGGGAGCTGTTTTTT
CDR3 protein: CASSVARVGGELFF

J gene: TRBJ2-5
V gene: TRBV9
clone size: -
D gene: TRBD2
CDR3 DNA: TGTGCCAGCAGCCCACGGGGGGGCGGGGGTTACGGAGAGACCCAGTACTTC
CDR3 protein: CASSPRGGGGYGETQYF

J gene: TRBJ2-7
V gene: TRBV27
clone size: -
D gene: -
CDR3 DNA: TGTGCCAGCAGTTGGGCAGGGGTCCCCTACGAGCAGTACTTC
CDR3 protein: CASSWAGVPYEQYF

J gene: TRBJ2-3
V gene: TRBV6-1
clone size: many
D gene: -
CDR3 DNA: TGTGCCAGCAGTGATAGTACAGAGAACGCAGTCATCCGCACAGATACGCAGTATTTT
CDR3 protein: CASSDSTENAVIRTDTQYF

J gene: TRBJ1-1
V gene: TRBV4-1
clone size: many
D gene: -
CDR3 DNA: TGCGCCAGCAGTGGGACACCGGGGACTGAAGCTTTCTTT
CDR3 protein: CASSGTPGTEAFF

J gene: TRBJ2-7
V gene: TRBV10-3
clone size: many
D gene: -
CDR3 DNA: TGTGCCATCAGTGATTTTATTGACAACTCCTACGAGCAGTACTTC
CDR3 protein: CAISDFIDNSYEQYF

J gene: TRBJ1-1
V gene: TRBV7-2
clone size: many
D gene: TRBD1
CDR3 DNA: TGTGCCAGCAGCCCAGGGACAGGGGGGCTTATGAACACTGAAGCTTTCTTT
CDR3 protein: CASSPGTGGLMNTEAFF

J gene: TRBJ2-7
V gene: TRBV12-3/TRBV12-4
clone size: many
D gene: -
CDR3 DNA: TGTGCCAGCAGCTACTCGACTAGGAACGAGCAGTACTTC
CDR3 protein: CASSYSTRNEQYF

J gene: TRBJ2-1
V gene: TRBV7-6
clone size: many
D gene: TRBD1
CDR3 DNA: TGTGCCAGCAGCGCCCGGGACAGCCTCTACAATGAGCAGTTCTTC
CDR3 protein: CASSARDSLYNEQFF

J gene: TRBJ2-7
V gene: TRBV5-5
clone size: many
D gene: TRBD2
CDR3 DNA: TGTGCCAGCAGCCCAGGACTAGATCTTCCCGAGCAGTACTTC
CDR3 protein: CASSPGLDLPEQYF

J gene: TRBJ1-5
V gene: TRBV29-1
clone size: many
D gene: -
CDR3 DNA: TGCAGCGTTGAAGAGGTAAGGCACAATCAGCCCCAGCATTTT
CDR3 protein: CSVEEVRHNQPQHF

J gene: TRBJ1-5
V gene: TRBV7-9
clone size: many
D gene: -
CDR3 DNA: TGTGCCAGCAGCTCCGAGGGCGACTATAGCAATCAGCCCCAGCATTTT
CDR3 protein: CASSSEGDYSNQPQHF

J gene: TRBJ2-4
V gene: TRBV28
clone size: -
D gene: TRBD1
CDR3 DNA: TGTGCCAGCAATGAACGGACAGGGAGGAACATTCAGTACTTC
CDR3 protein: CASNERTGRNIQYF

J gene: TRBJ2-7
V gene: TRBV13
clone size: -
D gene: -
CDR3 DNA: TGTGCCAGCAGCGGAGGGGGGGCAGGGTCCTACGAGCAGTACTTC
CDR3 protein: CASSGGGAGSYEQYF

J gene: TRBJ2-7
V gene: TRBV27
clone size: few
D gene: -
CDR3 DNA: TGTGCCAGCAGTTTTGTGAGTTCCGGGGGTGGGGGTTACGAGCAGTACTTC
CDR3 protein: CASSFVSSGGGGYEQYF

J gene: TRBJ1-2
V gene: TRBV30
clone size: -
D gene: -
CDR3 DNA: TGTGCCTGGAGTGTTCCCGGGGGCGACTATGGCTACACCTTC
CDR3 protein: CAWSVPGGDYGYTF

J gene: TRBJ2-1
V gene: TRBV12-3/TRBV12-4
clone size: -
D gene: TRBD2
CDR3 DNA: TGTGCCAGCAGTCCCGGGACTAGCATGCATGAGCAGTTCTTC
CDR3 protein: CASSPGTSMHEQFF

J gene: TRBJ1-2
V gene: TRBV5-1
clone size: many
D gene: -
CDR3 DNA: TGCGCCAGCAGCTTGGCTGGAACTAACTATGGCTACACCTTC
CDR3 protein: CASSLAGTNYGYTF

J gene: TRBJ2-3
V gene: TRBV4-1
clone size: many
D gene: -
CDR3 DNA: TGCGCCAGCAGCCATATCACAGATACGCAGTATTTT
CDR3 protein: CASSHITDTQYF

J gene: TRBJ2-1
V gene: TRBV2
clone size: -
D gene: TRBD2
CDR3 DNA: TGTGCCAGCAGTGAAGAAAGCGGGGGGGCCAAGAATGAGCAGTTCTTC
CDR3 protein: CASSEESGGAKNEQFF

J gene: TRBJ1-3
V gene: TRBV28
clone size: -
D gene: -
CDR3 DNA: TGTGCCAGCAGTTTGCAACAGGGTTCTGGAAACACCATATATTTT
CDR3 protein: CASSLQQGSGNTIYF

J gene: TRBJ2-4
V gene: TRBV29-1
clone size: many
D gene: -
CDR3 DNA: TGCAGCGTTGTAGGGTTAGCCAAAAACATTCAGTACTTC
CDR3 protein: CSVVGLAKNIQYF

J gene: TRBJ2-7
V gene: TRBV7-9
clone size: many
D gene: TRBD1
CDR3 DNA: TGTGCCAGCAGCAATCGGGACAGTCCTACCTACGAGCAGTACTTC
CDR3 protein: CASSNRDSPTYEQYF

J gene: TRBJ1-4
V gene: TRBV29-1
clone size: -
D gene: -
CDR3 DNA: TGCAGCGTCAGCCTCAGGGCCGCAACTAATGAAAAACTGTTTTTT
CDR3 protein: CSVSLRAATNEKLFF

J gene: TRBJ2-3
V gene: TRBV27
clone size: -
D gene: TRBD1
CDR3 DNA: TGTGCCAGCAATTCCGTCCGGGACAGCGAAGATACGCAGTATTTT
CDR3 protein: CASNSVRDSEDTQYF

J gene: TRBJ1-2
V gene: TRBV6-9
clone size: many
D gene: -
CDR3 DNA: TGTGCCAGCGATGGACAGCCAGCTAACTATGGCTACACCTTC
CDR3 protein: CASDGQPANYGYTF

J gene: TRBJ1-6
V gene: TRBV7-8
clone size: many
D gene: -
CDR3 DNA: TGTGCCAGCAGCTTAATTGATTCACCCCTCCACTTT
CDR3 protein: CASSLIDSPLHF

J gene: TRBJ2-7
V gene: TRBV20-1
clone size: few
D gene: TRBD2
CDR3 DNA: TGCAGTGCTAGAGTTATCACGACTAGCGGGAGGGGCGAGCAGTACTTC
CDR3 protein: CSARVITTSGRGEQYF

J gene: TRBJ1-1
V gene: TRBV27
clone size: few
D gene: TRBD1
CDR3 DNA: TGTGCCAGCAGTTTATCCGGACAGGGGGGAACTGAAGCTTTCTTT
CDR3 protein: CASSLSGQGGTEAFF

J gene: TRBJ2-1
V gene: TRBV7-9
clone size: many
D gene: -
CDR3 DNA: TGTGCCAGCAGCCCAAGAACTAGTCTCAATGAGCAGTTCTTC
CDR3 protein: CASSPRTSLNEQFF

J gene: TRBJ2-3
V gene: TRBV10-3
clone size: many
D gene: -
CDR3 DNA: TGTGCCATCAGTGTCGGGATCTCTCTCACAGATACGCAGTATTTT
CDR3 protein: CAISVGISLTDTQYF

J gene: TRBJ2-3
V gene: TRBV24-1
clone size: many
D gene: -
CDR3 DNA: TGTGCCACCAGTGATTTGACCCTCTCCGAAGATACGCAGTATTTT
CDR3 protein: CATSDLTLSEDTQYF

J gene: TRBJ2-7
V gene: TRBV20-1
clone size: many
D gene: TRBD1
CDR3 DNA: TGCAGTGCTAAGGGGGACAGTGCCTACGAGCAGTACTTC
CDR3 protein: CSAKGDSAYEQYF

J gene: TRBJ2-3
V gene: TRBV24-1
clone size: many
D gene: -
CDR3 DNA: TGTGCCACCAGCCGAGTGGAATCTAGCACAGATACGCAGTATTTT
CDR3 protein: CATSRVESSTDTQYF

J gene: TRBJ2-7
V gene: TRBV6-2/TRBV6-3
clone size: many
D gene: TRBD1
CDR3 DNA: TGTGCCAGCAGCGACGCGGACAGGTCCTACGAGCAGTACTTC
CDR3 protein: CASSDADRSYEQYF

J gene: TRBJ1-2
V gene: TRBV7-3
clone size: -
D gene: -
CDR3 DNA: TGTGCCAGCAGCTTCACGGGGGGCGACGGCTATGGCTACACCTTC
CDR3 protein: CASSFTGGDGYGYTF

J gene: TRBJ1-3
V gene: TRBV4-3
clone size: many
D gene: TRBD1
CDR3 DNA: TGCGCCAGCAGCCCCATCGGAGAGGGGGCCGCTGGAAACACCATATATTTT
CDR3 protein: CASSPIGEGAAGNTIYF

J gene: TRBJ2-1
V gene: TRBV30
clone size: many
D gene: -
CDR3 DNA: TGTGCCTGGAGGGAATACAATGAGCAGTTCTTC
CDR3 protein: CAWREYNEQFF

J gene: TRBJ2-7
V gene: TRBV6-5
clone size: -
D gene: -
CDR3 DNA: TGTGCCAGCAGTGACTCGAGGGGCGACGAGCAGTACTTC
CDR3 protein: CASSDSRGDEQYF

J gene: TRBJ2-2
V gene: TRBV7-9
clone size: many
D gene: -
CDR3 DNA: TGTGCCAGCAGCTTAGAAACAGGGCGTGACACCGGGGAGCTGTTTTTT
CDR3 protein: CASSLETGRDTGELFF

J gene: TRBJ2-7
V gene: TRBV4-3
clone size: few
D gene: -
CDR3 DNA: TGCGCCAGCAGCCTCGCACAGGAGCACGAGCAGTACTTC
CDR3 protein: CASSLAQEHEQYF

J gene: TRBJ1-2
V gene: TRBV5-1
clone size: -
D gene: -
CDR3 DNA: TGCGCCAGCAGTTCGGACACTCCCTATGGCTACACCTTC
CDR3 protein: CASSSDTPYGYTF